This is a list of T cell receptor beta chains from one sample in a study of blood T cell repertoires in COVID-19. TCRdb's copy holds only in-frame clones and misses some; the assay was immunoSEQ multiplex PCR. The repertoire consists of about 190,000 clones, with around nine tenths occurring once and the leading ten covering about 4.4%. The sequenced sample was peripheral blood. Source of these receptors: a human donor in a cohort sampled during active COVID-19. The CDR3 runs from the conserved cysteine through the conserved F or W. D genes are given only for firm matches.

d_gene	v_gene	j_gene	CDR3aa
TRBD1	TRBV5-1	TRBJ1-3	CASSLEGTGISGNTIYF
NA	TRBV21-1	TRBJ2-1	CASSPENEQFF
TRBD1	TRBV24-1	TRBJ2-1	CATSDGQGSYNEQFF
NA	TRBV30	TRBJ2-7	CAWERGSGQYF
NA	TRBV10-3	TRBJ2-3	CAISSGTDTQYF
TRBD1	TRBV28	TRBJ1-2	CASSANRGELYGYTF
TRBD1	TRBV20-1	TRBJ2-3	CSASFGQGFSTDTQYF
TRBD1	TRBV4-1	TRBJ2-7	CASSHPGQTYEQYF
TRBD1	TRBV9	TRBJ2-2	CASSALTGANTGELFF
NA	TRBV5-1	TRBJ2-1	CASSSGWGLVDEQFF
NA	TRBV2	TRBJ1-1	CASSTRRDTEAFF
NA	TRBV2	TRBJ2-7	CASSEYGDRRNEQYF
TRBD2	TRBV10-3	TRBJ2-3	CATTGTSGSTDTQYF
TRBD1	TRBV7-9	TRBJ1-2	CASSLGQVTNYGYTF
TRBD1	TRBV5-1	TRBJ1-2	CASRETGGNGYTF
NA	TRBV9	TRBJ1-1	CASSFEPLPAVDPEAFF
NA	TRBV5-8	TRBJ2-1	CASSLVAVEQFF
NA	TRBV7-2	TRBJ2-5	CASSLGWVRGQETQYF
NA	TRBV6-6	TRBJ2-7	CASSFDFYEQYF
TRBD2	TRBV7-2	TRBJ2-1	CASSSGLAGSNEQFF
NA	TRBV24-1	TRBJ2-1	CATSDWGVGGNEQFF
TRBD1	TRBV9	TRBJ2-3	CASSVATGQGSDTQYF
NA	TRBV6-5	TRBJ1-2	CASSYRGGGYTF
NA	TRBV4-1	TRBJ2-3	CASSQVGSRGENTDTQYF
TRBD1	TRBV7-2	TRBJ1-2	CASSPGTAHGYTF
TRBD1	TRBV19	TRBJ2-1	CASRTPGQGRHEQFF
NA	TRBV6-2/TRBV6-3	TRBJ2-6	CASSDPGFGANVLTF
NA	TRBV27	TRBJ2-7	CASRVRGAQGLHEQYF
NA	TRBV9	TRBJ1-4	CASSRREDEKLFF
TRBD1	TRBV6-6	TRBJ2-7	CASSYGRDRVHEQYF
TRBD1	TRBV6-5	TRBJ1-1	CASSYSGTGDGTEAFF
NA	TRBV6-1	TRBJ2-7	CASSEGGFLYEQYF
NA	TRBV5-1	TRBJ1-1	CASSQNMNTEAFF
TRBD2	TRBV19	TRBJ2-1	CASSGRLAMINEQFF
TRBD2	TRBV6-6	TRBJ2-3	CASSLGLAGALGTDTQYF
TRBD2	TRBV18	TRBJ2-1	CASSPQPSGYNEQFF
TRBD1	TRBV9	TRBJ2-2	CASSVARGGNTGELFF
NA	TRBV5-4	TRBJ1-3	CASSPDRGNTIYF
NA	TRBV2	TRBJ2-1	CASRVALGNEQFF
TRBD2	TRBV7-9	TRBJ2-3	CASSSISGRMTDTQYF
NA	TRBV9	TRBJ1-6	CASSPTPVGGTSSPLHF
TRBD2	TRBV5-4	TRBJ2-7	CASSLDSSGRIAYEQYF
TRBD1	TRBV7-2	TRBJ2-1	CASSLGDRGYNEQFF